The 24 T cell receptor beta chains in this list originate from one sample, sequenced in a study of T cells in Graves' hyperthyroidism and ophthalmopathy. TCR beta CDR3 regions were amplified from RNA transcripts. RT-PCR in the first round (using the HTBI primer set) targeted the TCR CDR3. TCRdb reprocessed the multiplex PCR reads with MiXCR, giving one entry per CDR3 protein. The table has 300,000 to 450,000 distinct CDR3 sequences, approximately 17% seen once. The specimen sequenced was blood. The source of these receptors is a young man with Graves' ophthalmopathy.

There are many counts of this clonotype. The rearrangement links TRBV4-1 to TRBJ1-1; possible D gene TRBD1, 5 bases. The ends were cut back, 4 bases at V and 5 bases at J, with 23 bases in the middle. Germline-derived CDR1 and CDR2 are MGHRA and YSYEKL. The CDR3 spans 17 residues. Here the CDR3 reads CASSPHPDRDDRTEAFF. The CDR3 DNA follows: TGCGCCAGCAGCCCACACCCCGACAGAGATGATAGGACTGAAGCTTTCTTT.

At least ten counts were recorded for this clonotype. The rearrangement uses TRBV28 and TRBJ1-2, with 9 bases matching TRBD1. The CDR3 loop spans 16 amino acids. Per germline, CDR1 MDHEN and CDR2 SYDVKM. Trimming at V came to 3 bases and at J to 5 bases, leaving 10 bases not matched to a gene. For the CDR3, the DNA is TGTGCCAGCAGTTTCTCACAGGGGGCCCATAGGTATGGCTACACCTTC. Protein: CASSFSQGAHRYGYTF.

The rearrangement uses TRBV19 and TRBJ1-6; D is uncertain. Germline V gene sequence: CDR1 LNHDA, CDR2 SQIVND (reference sequence). The CDR3 runs 15 residues. Trimming took 3 bases from V and 8 from J, leaving 14 bases between them. The CDR3 DNA is TGTGCCAGTAGTATTAGCCTCTCTGGGGATTCACCCCTCCACTTT. Protein sequence: CASSISLSGDSPLHF.

This chain connects TRBV5-8 to TRBJ2-3; D is possibly TRBD1 or TRBD2 (5 bases each). V was clipped by 5 bases and J by 2 bases, with 24 bases between them. The CDR3 is 18 residues long. Germline lookup yields CDR1 SGHTS and CDR2 YDEGEE. CDR3 region: CASSFFGSVGDNTDTQYF. The CDR3 bases are TGTGCCAGCAGTTTCTTCGGCTCCGTGGGGGATAACACAGATACGCAGTATTTT. The whole variable domain, filled in from reference TRBV5-8 and TRBJ2-3, reads EAGVTQSPTHLIKTRGQQATLRCSPISGHTSVYWYQQALGLGLQFLLWYDEGEERNRGNFPPRFSGRQFPNYSSELNVNALELEDSALYLCASSFFGSVGDNTDTQYFGPGTRLTVL.

This clonotype was recorded a few times. This may be a read error, as it is one base from a much larger clone. V and J are TRBV10-3 and TRBJ1-5; no definite D call. The CDR3 is made up of 13 amino acids. Deletions cut 3 bases from V and 4 bases from J, with 7 bases between. CDR1 is ENHRY, CDR2 SYGVKD, per germline. CDR3 sequence reads: CAISDWANQPQHF. The CDR3 DNA follows: TGTGCCATCAGTGATTGGGCAAATCAGCCCCAGCATTTT.

In the case of this clonotype: It may be a read error: a sequence one base away is much more abundant. The chain uses TRBV7-9 and TRBJ1-1; 8 bases fit TRBD1. This CDR3 is 13 amino acids long. Germline loops: CDR1 SEHNR, CDR2 FQNEAQ (reference sequence). In nucleotides, the CDR3 is TGTTCCAGCAGCTTAGCGACAGGGGATGAAGCTTTCTTT. This codes for CSSSLATGDEAFF.

The rearrangement joins TRBV24-1 to TRBJ2-5; perhaps D is TRBD1 or TRBD2 (5 bases each). The CDR3 runs 15 residues. Per germline, CDR1 KGHDR and CDR2 SFDVKD. Between the trimmed V and J ends, which lost 3 bases and 0 bases, there was a span of 10 bases. As DNA, the CDR3 is TGTGCCACCAGTGATACCCAGGGACACCAAGAGACCCAGTACTTC. It codes for CATSDTQGHQETQYF.

The chain combines TRBV20-1 with TRBJ1-2; the D gene is possibly TRBD1 (5 bases). CDR1 DFQATT and CDR2 SNEGSKA come from the germline V gene (reference sequence). The CDR3 has 17 residues. The V and J ends lost 0 bases and 0 bases respectively, with 17 bases between them. The CDR3 bases are TGCAGTGCTAGAGATGGACGGGGCGTTAGTTCTAACTATGGCTACACCTTC. Amino acid sequence: CSARDGRGVSSNYGYTF.

The chain carries TRBV29-1 and TRBJ1-1; D is unresolved. V lost 0 bases, J lost 5 bases, and 7 bases lay in between. Germline assignment: CDR1 SQVTM and CDR2 ANQGSEA. CDR3 length: 12 residues. The CDR3 coding sequence is TGCAGCGTTGAAGATGGGCGTACTGAAGCTTTCTTT. Translation gives CSVEDGRTEAFF.

This clonotype appeared a few times. The rearrangement links TRBV7-9 to TRBJ2-1; TRBD2 matches at 12 bases. J gave up 4 bases and V 6 bases, and 13 bases lay outside the gene matches. This CDR3 contains 18 residues. The germline V gene encodes CDR1 SEHNR and CDR2 FQNEAQ (reference sequence). In nucleotides, the CDR3 is TGTGCCAGCAGTCGGGACTCTAGCGGGGGGGCCCCTTACAATGAGCAGTTCTTC. Translating it yields CASSRDSSGGAPYNEQFF.

This clonotype has a count of ten or more. The chain combines TRBV29-1 with TRBJ1-5; a weak D match, TRBD1 (5 bases). Per the germline V gene, CDR1 is SQVTM and CDR2 is ANQGSEA. CDR3 length equals 13 residues. The V end was cut by 4 bases, the J end by 6 bases, with 13 bases between. The CDR3 loop is CSVADNGGQPQHF. In nucleotides, the CDR3 is TGCAGCGTTGCGGACAATGGCGGTCAGCCCCAGCATTTT. Full variable domain (remainder filled in from reference TRBV29-1 and TRBJ1-5): SAVISQKPSRDICQRGTSLTIQCQVDSQVTMMFWYRQQPGQSLTLIATANQGSEATYESGFVIDKFPISRPNLTFSTLTVSNMSPEDSSIYLCSVADNGGQPQHFGDGTRLSIL.

This clonotype was found a few times. The V and J genes are TRBV9 and TRBJ2-5; possibly TRBD2 for D (5 bases). The germline V and J ends were trimmed by 2 bases and 5 bases, with 16 bases remaining between them. The CDR3 totals 15 residues. CDR1 is SGDLS, CDR2 YYNGEE, per germline. The CDR3 region has the DNA TGTGCCAGCAGCGTGGGTGCGGGTGGGTGGGAGACCCAGTACTTC. Translation: CASSVGAGGWETQYF.

This clonotype was counted ten times or more. The chain links TRBV18 to TRBJ1-1; possible D gene TRBD1, 6 bases. Germline loops: CDR1 KGHSH, CDR2 LQKENI. Trimming removed 3 bases at V and 4 bases at J, with 15 bases between. The CDR3 is made up of 15 amino acids. DNA of the CDR3: TGTGCCAGCTCACCGGATGATGGCAGGGGCACTGAAGCTTTCTTT. Protein sequence: CASSPDDGRGTEAFF.

The chain employs TRBV7-3 and TRBJ2-1, with 12 bases identical to TRBD2. The CDR3 is 18 amino acids. CDR1 and CDR2 from the germline V gene are SGHTA and FQGTGA. J lost 4 bases, V lost 5 bases, and 12 bases had no gene match. The CDR3 protein is CASSKQASGGAPYNEQFF. The CDR3 bases are TGTGCCAGCAGCAAACAGGCTAGCGGGGGGGCCCCTTACAATGAGCAGTTCTTC.

Of note for this clonotype: One base away lies a much larger clone, so this may be a sequencing read error. The J gene is TRBJ2-2, the V gene TRBV12-3 or TRBV12-4; 9 nucleotides line up with TRBD1. J lost 4 bases, V lost 6 bases, and 6 bases had no gene match. The CDR3 has 15 amino acids. As DNA, the CDR3 is TGTGCCAGCAGCCTCCGGGACAGGGTCACCGGGGAGCTGTTTTTT. This codes for CASSLRDRVTGELFF.

The genes are TRBV12-3 or TRBV12-4 and TRBJ1-6; TRBD1 is a possible D gene (6 bases). The CDR3 totals 13 residues. Trimming cost V 0 bases and J 14 bases, with 11 bases left between them. CDR3 in amino acids: CASSLAAGVTLHF. CDR3 DNA sequence: TGTGCCAGCAGTTTAGCGGCAGGGGTTACCCTCCACTTT.

This clonotype was seen only once. The CDR3 is CATSDLNEQFF. The CDR3 DNA reads TGTGCCACCAGTGATTTGAATGAGCAGTTCTTC. The V call is TRBV24-1, the J call TRBJ2-1, with unresolved D. The CDR3 runs 11 residues. Germline loops: CDR1 KGHDR, CDR2 SFDVKD. The V and J ends lost 0 bases and 7 bases respectively, with 0 bases between them.

CDR3 protein: CASSRVQGANEKLFF. CDR3 in DNA: TGTGCCAGCTCACGCGTACAGGGGGCGAATGAAAAACTGTTTTTT. This chain links TRBV18 with TRBJ1-4; 9 bases line up with TRBD1. CDR3 length equals 15 residues. V gave up 4 bases and J gave up 5 bases; unmatched junction bases: 5. Germline V CDR1 and CDR2: KGHSH, LQKENI.

The V gene is TRBV29-1, the J gene TRBJ2-6; D gene ambiguous. The CDR3 loop spans 13 amino acids. CDR1 is SQVTM, CDR2 ANQGSEA, per germline. The germline V and J ends were trimmed by 5 bases and 1 base, with 6 bases remaining between them. The CDR3 DNA follows: TGCAGCGTTTTCCCTTCTGGGGCCAACGTCCTGACTTTC. The encoded protein is CSVFPSGANVLTF.

Many counts were recorded for this clonotype. This chain uses TRBV13 with TRBJ1-1, with TRBD1 as a possible D gene (5 bases). The CDR3 consists of 15 residues. The germline V and J ends were trimmed by 5 bases and 1 base, with 14 bases remaining between them. Germline V gene sequence: CDR1 PRHDT, CDR2 FYEKMQ (reference sequence). The CDR3 region is CASSRPETANTEAFF. DNA for the CDR3: TGTGCCAGCAGCCGCCCCGAGACAGCGAACACTGAAGCTTTCTTT.

This clonotype was counted between two and nine times. V gene TRBV13 combines with J gene TRBJ2-3; 12 bases fit TRBD2. The V and J ends lost 5 bases and 2 bases, in that order; junction bases with no gene match: 5. The CDR3 consists of 16 residues. The germline V gene encodes CDR1 PRHDT and CDR2 FYEKMQ (reference sequence). The CDR3 DNA follows: TGTGCCAGCAGCCGAAGGACTAGCGGGGACACAGATACGCAGTATTTT. Encoded protein: CASSRRTSGDTDTQYF.

This clonotype was detected many times. This chain links TRBV5-1 with TRBJ2-7; 7 bases fit TRBD1. Germline CDR1 is SGHRS and CDR2 is YFSETQ. With 4 bases clipped from V and 3 bases from J, the junction kept 10 bases outside the gene matches. This CDR3 has 15 residues. The CDR3 coding sequence is TGCGCCAGCAGCAGGGATCCCGACAGGGTCTACGAGCAGTACTTC. As protein: CASSRDPDRVYEQYF.

The chain combines TRBV12-3 or TRBV12-4 with TRBJ2-6; TRBD1 matches 9 bases. V lost 7 bases and J lost 0; bases outside the gene matches: 13. The CDR3 contains 19 residues. This chain's CDR3 is CASNPTDRGYRSGANVLTF. The CDR3, as DNA: TGTGCCAGCAACCCAACGGACAGGGGATACCGCTCTGGGGCCAACGTCCTGACTTTC.

This clonotype appeared a few times. The genes are TRBV29-1 and TRBJ1-1; D perhaps matches TRBD1 (6 bases). Germline V gene sequence: CDR1 SQVTM, CDR2 ANQGSEA. V gave up 1 base and J gave up 4 bases, with 13 bases separating them. The CDR3 runs 14 residues. The CDR3 protein is CSVEGQGIVTEAFF. CDR3 coding DNA: TGCAGCGTTGAAGGGCAGGGGATAGTCACTGAAGCTTTCTTT.